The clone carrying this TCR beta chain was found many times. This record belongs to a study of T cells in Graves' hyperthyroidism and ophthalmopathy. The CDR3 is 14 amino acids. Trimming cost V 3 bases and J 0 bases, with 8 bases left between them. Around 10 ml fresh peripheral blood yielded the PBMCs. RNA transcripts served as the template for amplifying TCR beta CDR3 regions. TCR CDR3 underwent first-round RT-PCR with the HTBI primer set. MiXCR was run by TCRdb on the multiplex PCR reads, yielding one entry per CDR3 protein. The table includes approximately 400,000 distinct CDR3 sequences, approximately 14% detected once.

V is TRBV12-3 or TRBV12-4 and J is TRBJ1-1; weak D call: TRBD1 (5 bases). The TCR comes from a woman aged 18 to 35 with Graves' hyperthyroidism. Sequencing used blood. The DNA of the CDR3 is TGTGCCAGCAGTTTGACAGCTCTGAACACTGAAGCTTTCTTT. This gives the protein CASSLTALNTEAFF.